These T cell receptor beta chains were read from a single sample in a study of T cell repertoires in cytomegalovirus infection. These receptors lack a known antigen. TCRdb reprocessed the reads with MiXCR, giving one entry per CDR3 protein. The top ten clones hold roughly a fifth of a sample with approximately 280,000 distinct CDR3 sequences, roughly a fifth of them seen once. Source: cultured PBMCs, taken from culture after CMV antigen stimulation. These receptor sequences come from a human donor in good health (CMV status not recorded). Some clones in this sample may be carry-over from other donors' samples. CDR3s include the opening cysteine and the closing phenylalanine or tryptophan. A D gene is named only where the DNA matches it firmly. Clone size is given for some rows only: seen once, a few or many times, or a class if the clone is expanded.

>many|TRBV6-4|TRBJ2-3|TRBD2
TGTGCCAGCAGTGACTCGACTAGCGGGAGCACAGATACGCAGTATTTT
CASSDSTSGSTDTQYF
>.|TRBV18|TRBJ2-3|TRBD2
TGTGCCAGCTCAGCACTTCTAGCGGGCGGCACAGATACGCAGTATTTT
CASSALLAGGTDTQYF
>many|TRBV6-1|TRBJ1-1|TRBD1
TGTGCCAGCAGTTCTGGGACAGGGCTTTATTCGGCTTTCTTT
CASSSGTGLYSAFF
>few|TRBV12-5|TRBJ2-1|TRBD2
TGTGCTAGTGGCCCCCGGCTAGCGGGAGTAGAGCAGTTCTTC
CASGPRLAGVEQFF
>few|TRBV6-1|TRBJ2-6|.
TGTGCCAGCACCAGGGGCCGCGGGGCCAACGTCCTGACTTTC
CASTRGRGANVLTF
>.|TRBV28|TRBJ2-5|.
TGTGCCAGCAAAAATGGACCCTGGGAACAAGAGACCAAGTACTTC
CASKNGPWEQETKYF
>.|TRBV27|TRBJ2-7|.
TGTGCCAGCAGAGGATGGGTTTCGGGCTACGAGCAGTACTTC
CASRGWVSGYEQYF
>.|TRBV7-9|TRBJ2-1|TRBD2
TGTGCCAGCAGCTTATTATTGGGGACTAGCGGGAATCCGAATGAGCAGTTCTTC
CASSLLLGTSGNPNEQFF
>.|TRBV7-4|TRBJ2-2|TRBD2
TGTGCCAGCATTGATAGCGGGGCAAACACCGGGGAGCTGTTTTTT
CASIDSGANTGELFF
>.|TRBV12-3/TRBV12-4|TRBJ1-5|.
TGTGCCAGCAGTCGATGGGGCAATCAGCCCCAGCATTTT
CASSRWGNQPQHF
>.|TRBV12-3/TRBV12-4|TRBJ2-2|.
TGTGCCAGCAGTCCCCGCGGGGAGCTGTTTTTT
CASSPRGELFF
>.|TRBV24-1|TRBJ2-3|.
TGTGCCACCAGTGTCCCAAGGGGGACTAACACAGATACGCAGTATTTT
CATSVPRGTNTDTQYF
>few|TRBV7-2|TRBJ2-2|TRBD2
TGTGCCAGCAGCTTACGGGGACTAGCGGGTGGCGGGGAGCTGTTTTTT
CASSLRGLAGGGELFF
>.|TRBV20-1|TRBJ1-1|.
TGCAGTGCTAGACCGTTCGGGGAAGCTTTCTTT
CSARPFGEAFF
>few|TRBV5-6|TRBJ1-2|.
TGTGCCAGCAGCCTCTCGGGACATCTGACTGGCTACACCTTC
CASSLSGHLTGYTF
>few|TRBV6-2/TRBV6-3|TRBJ1-2|.
TGTGCCAGCAGCCACGGGGGACGGACCTCAGGCTACACCTTC
CASSHGGRTSGYTF
>many|TRBV6-1|TRBJ2-2|TRBD2
TGTGCCAGCAGTGAAGCCGGGAGGGCGGTCGGGGAGCTGTTTTTT
CASSEAGRAVGELFF
>.|TRBV18|TRBJ1-5|.
TGTGCCAGCTCGCCAGGGGAGTATCAGCCCCAGCATTTT
CASSPGEYQPQHF
>few|TRBV12-3/TRBV12-4|TRBJ2-1|.
TGTGCCAGCAGTTTAAAAGGCGGGAATGAGCAGTTCTTC
CASSLKGGNEQFF
>few|TRBV15|TRBJ1-5|.
TGTGCCACCAGCAGAGTCCAGGGAAGCAATCAGCCCCAGCATTTT
CATSRVQGSNQPQHF
>.|TRBV19|TRBJ1-1|.
TGTGCCAGTAGTATAGGGGCAGGTCCGAAAAGTGGCACTGAAGCTTTCTTT
CASSIGAGPKSGTEAFF
>many|TRBV7-2|TRBJ2-5|TRBD2
TGTGCCAGCAGCTTATCGAGGACTAGCGGGGAAGAGACCCAGTACTTC
CASSLSRTSGEETQYF
>few|TRBV6-5|TRBJ2-3|TRBD2
TGTGCCAGCACTCCTAGCGGGAAAGATACGCAGTATTTT
CASTPSGKDTQYF
>.|TRBV27|TRBJ1-6|TRBD1
TGTGCCAGCAGTTCGCCCGGGACAGGGGTTCCCCTCCACTTT
CASSSPGTGVPLHF
>.|TRBV7-9|TRBJ2-3|TRBD2
TGTGCCAGCAGCTTACGACTAGCGGGAGAGACAGATACGCAGTATTTT
CASSLRLAGETDTQYF
>.|TRBV20-1|TRBJ1-5|TRBD1
TGCAGTGCTAGACAGGGGGCTGATCAGCCCCAGCATTTT
CSARQGADQPQHF
>many|TRBV7-6|TRBJ2-7|TRBD1
TGTGCCAGTGGGGACAGGGTAGGCTACGAGCAGTACTTC
CASGDRVGYEQYF
>few|TRBV7-2|TRBJ2-7|TRBD2
TGTGCCAGCAGCCCCCCGGGGGGAGGACTCTCCTACGAGCAGTACTTC
CASSPPGGGLSYEQYF
>many|TRBV4-1|TRBJ1-6|TRBD1
TGCGCCAGCAGCCAAGATGGACAGGGCAGATGGTCACCCCTCCACTTT
CASSQDGQGRWSPLHF
>few|TRBV11-3|TRBJ2-3|TRBD1
TGTGCCAGCAGCTTGGGACAGACCCAGGATACGCAGTATTTT
CASSLGQTQDTQYF
>many|TRBV7-9|TRBJ1-1|.
TGTGCCAGTAGGGACACGAGGAACACTGAAGCTTTCTTT
CASRDTRNTEAFF
>medium-sized|TRBV7-2|TRBJ2-1|TRBD1
TGTGCCAGCAGCTTAGTGACAGGGGGCTACAATGAGCAGTTCTTC
CASSLVTGGYNEQFF
>few|TRBV20-1|TRBJ2-4|TRBD2
TGCAGTGCTACCCGGACTAGCGGGGGACGGGTCGCCAAAAACATTCAGTACTTC
CSATRTSGGRVAKNIQYF
>.|TRBV20-1|TRBJ2-5|.
TGCAGTGGGACGTCTGACAGCGCAACTCAAGAGACCCAGTACTTC
CSGTSDSATQETQYF
>.|TRBV7-9|TRBJ1-4|.
TGTGCCAGCAGCCCCCGCTCCCTGGGTGAAAAACTGTTTTTT
CASSPRSLGEKLFF
>.|TRBV4-2|TRBJ2-1|.
TGTGCCAGCAGCCAAGGGACGGATATGGGTGAGCAGTTCTTC
CASSQGTDMGEQFF
>few|TRBV12-3/TRBV12-4|TRBJ1-6|.
TGTGCCAGCAGAACGGAGGGCAATTCACCCCTCCACTTT
CASRTEGNSPLHF
>few|TRBV5-6|TRBJ2-3|.
TGTGCCAGCAGCTTGGACAACCAACGGTATTTT
CASSLDNQRYF
>few|TRBV6-5|TRBJ2-5|TRBD2
TGTGCCAGCAGTTGGGGACTAGCGGGAGGGCCCCAAGAGACCCAGTACTTC
CASSWGLAGGPQETQYF
>once|TRBV28|TRBJ2-2|TRBD1
TGTGCCAGCAGGCTCAGGGGGCTTTTTACCGGGGAGCTGTTTTTT
CASRLRGLFTGELFF
>few|TRBV15|TRBJ1-1|.
TGTGCCACCAGCGTTAATAGGGTTGGTGGCACTGAAGCTTTCTTT
CATSVNRVGGTEAFF
>.|TRBV12-3/TRBV12-4|TRBJ2-1|TRBD2
TGTGCCAGCACCCACCTAGGACTAGCTGAATACAATGAGCAGTTCTTC
CASTHLGLAEYNEQFF
>few|TRBV7-6|TRBJ2-1|TRBD2
TGTGCCAGCAGACCGAGCGGGGTCTACAATGAGCAGTTCTTC
CASRPSGVYNEQFF
>.|TRBV12-3/TRBV12-4|TRBJ1-1|.
TGTGCCAGCAGTCTCGGGGACACTCCCACCACTGAAGCTTTCTTT
CASSLGDTPTTEAFF
>.|TRBV7-8|TRBJ2-3|TRBD2
TGTGCCAGCAGCTTAGTAGCGGGATACACAGATACGCAGTATTTT
CASSLVAGYTDTQYF
>.|TRBV4-3|TRBJ1-3|.
TGCGCCAGCAGCCAAGATCCTACACGCTCTGGAAACACCATATATTTT
CASSQDPTRSGNTIYF
>.|TRBV7-9|TRBJ2-7|.
TGTGCCAGCAGCTTAGTCGGCAGTTCAAGCTCCTACGAGCAGTACTTC
CASSLVGSSSSYEQYF
>few|TRBV20-1|TRBJ2-7|TRBD1
TGCAGTGTCCCGGGACAGTTCTCCTACGAGCAGTACTTC
CSVPGQFSYEQYF
>.|TRBV4-3|TRBJ2-7|.
TGCGCCAGCAGCCAAGATAGACAGAACGAGCAGTACTTC
CASSQDRQNEQYF
>.|TRBV24-1|TRBJ2-1|TRBD2
TGTGCCACCAGTGATTTGTGGGAGGGGAATGAGCAGTTCTTC
CATSDLWEGNEQFF
>many|TRBV7-6|TRBJ2-3|TRBD2
TGTGCCAGCACCCTGGGACTAGCGGGATATGAAGATACGCAGTATTTT
CASTLGLAGYEDTQYF
>many|TRBV7-3|TRBJ2-3|.
TGTGCCAGCAGCTCCTTTGGTGAGGCAGATACGCAGTATTTT
CASSSFGEADTQYF
>once|TRBV7-6|TRBJ1-6|.
TGTGCCAGCAGCTCCCTTCCGGGACGTGATAGGAATTCACCCCTCCACTTT
CASSSLPGRDRNSPLHF
>.|TRBV7-9|TRBJ2-1|TRBD2
TGTGCCAGCAGCTTATTTGGCCTAGCGGGTTACAATGAGCAGTTCTTC
CASSLFGLAGYNEQFF
>few|TRBV5-1|TRBJ1-3|.
TGCGCCAGCAGCGTTGGGACAACTGGAAACACCATATATTTT
CASSVGTTGNTIYF
>.|TRBV20-1|TRBJ2-1|TRBD2
TGCAGTGCTCCCTTTGCGGGAGGGCCGGAAAATGAGCAGTTCTTC
CSAPFAGGPENEQFF
>few|TRBV6-6|TRBJ1-1|.
TGTGCCAGCAGTTACAGACGGCTCATGAACACTGAAGCTTTCTTT
CASSYRRLMNTEAFF
>few|TRBV7-4|TRBJ1-5|.
TGTGCCAGCAGCTTGGGGGGTTATAGCAATCAGCCCCAGCATTTT
CASSLGGYSNQPQHF